What follows are 27 T cell receptor beta chains derived from one specimen sequenced in a study of control samples from healthy donors and cancer patients. Produced via immunoSEQ multiplex PCR; TCRdb's table is partial and in-frame only. The sample contains about 51,000 clones, about nine tenths of which appear only once. The specimen was PBMCs. All receptors come from a man between 50 and 59 years old with head and neck cancer.

The chain carries TRBV5-4 and TRBJ1-4; D is ambiguous. There are 14 residues in the CDR3. Between the trimmed V and J ends, which lost 3 bases and 8 bases, there was a span of 14 bases. The V gene's germline CDR1 is SGHNT and CDR2 YYREEE (reference sequence). CDR3 nucleotides: TGTGCCAGCAGCTATCGACTCGGAGGGGAAAAACTGTTTTTT. This encodes CASSYRLGGEKLFF.

The chain links TRBV4-1 to TRBJ2-1, with 10 bases that match TRBD2. Germline V lookup: CDR1 MGHRA, CDR2 YSYEKL. The CDR3 runs to 15 residues. V dropped 4 bases and J dropped 4; count of bases not matched to a gene: 4. The DNA of the CDR3 is TGCGCCAGCAGCCCTGGACTAGCGGAGTACAATGAGCAGTTCTTC. It yields the protein CASSPGLAEYNEQFF.

The rearrangement uses TRBV7-2 and TRBJ2-7; D gene ambiguous. V gave up 5 bases and J gave up 4 bases, with 15 bases separating them. Germline CDR1 is SGHTA and CDR2 is FQGNSA. This CDR3 has 14 residues. Here the CDR3 reads CASSPRVLLYEQYF. The DNA of the CDR3 is TGTGCCAGCAGCCCCCGGGTCCTACTTTACGAGCAGTACTTC.

The chain carries TRBV19 and TRBJ2-5; 13 bases align to TRBD2. The V segment lost 4 bases and the J segment 5 bases; nucleotides outside the gene matches: 7. The length of the CDR3 is 16 residues. Germline loops: CDR1 LNHDA, CDR2 SQIVND (reference sequence). CDR3 residues: CASSTRTSGRGETQYF. The CDR3 coding sequence is TGTGCCAGTAGTACCAGGACTAGCGGGAGAGGGGAGACCCAGTACTTC.

This chain connects TRBV19 to TRBJ1-5, with a tentative D call TRBD1 (5 bases). CDR3 length: 14 residues. Germline V gene data show CDR1 as LNHDA and CDR2 as SQIVND (reference sequence). Trimming stripped 6 bases from V and 11 bases from J, with 20 bases between. The CDR3 region is CASRTEQVGEAQHF. Written as DNA, the CDR3 is TGTGCCAGTAGGACAGAGCAGGTGGGGGAGGCCCAGCATTTT. Based on the CDR3 plus reference TRBV19 and TRBJ1-5, the full variable domain is DGGITQSPKYLFRKEGQNVTLSCEQNLNHDAMYWYRQDPGQGLRLIYYSQIVNDFQKGDIAEGYSVSREKKESFPLTVTSAQKNPTAFYLCASRTEQVGEAQHFGDGTRLSIL.

The rearrangement links TRBV6-1 to TRBJ2-5, with TRBD2 matching over 11 bases. Trimming took 3 bases from V and 5 from J; bases not matched to a gene: 14. CDR3 length: 18 amino acids. Per the germline V gene, CDR1 is MNHNS and CDR2 is SASEGT. The CDR3: CASSDRALAGGPGETQYF. In DNA, the CDR3 is TGTGCCAGCAGTGATCGGGCGCTAGCGGGAGGACCTGGGGAGACCCAGTACTTC.

The V gene is TRBV9, the J gene TRBJ2-1; 10 bases align to TRBD1. The junction had 5 bases not matched to a gene; V was cut back by 4 bases and J by 4 bases. From germline, CDR1 is SGDLS and CDR2 YYNGEE. The CDR3 runs to 15 residues. The CDR3 DNA reads TGTGCCAGCAGCCCCGGGACAGGGGCTTACAATGAGCAGTTCTTC. Amino acid sequence: CASSPGTGAYNEQFF.

This clone showed up just a few times. This rearrangement joins TRBV14 to TRBJ2-7; D may correspond to TRBD1 or TRBD2 (5 bases each). The V end lost 4 bases, the J end lost 9 bases, and 16 bases lay between the germline ends. Germline CDR1 SGHDN, CDR2 FVKESK. The CDR3 spans 13 residues. Here the CDR3 DNA reads TGTGCCAGCAGCCCCATCAGGGTGGGAGTGCAGTACTTC. It specifies CASSPIRVGVQYF. Supplemented by reference TRBV14 and TRBJ2-7, the full variable domain reads EAGVTQFPSHSVIEKGQTVTLRCDPISGHDNLYWYRRVMGKEIKFLLHFVKESKQDESGMPNNRFLAERTGGTYSTLKVQPAELEDSGVYFCASSPIRVGVQYFGPGTRLTVT.

The rearrangement joins TRBV11-2 to TRBJ2-7; D gene unclear. The CDR3 has 13 amino acids. V lost 5 bases and J 12 bases, leaving 20 bases between the germline ends. CDR1 is SGHAT and CDR2 is FQNNGV in the germline V gene. The DNA of the CDR3 is TGTGCCAGCAGCCCGATCCGACTCGATCGGTGGTACTTC. Translation gives CASSPIRLDRWYF.

This chain uses TRBV19 with TRBJ2-7; no clear D. Germline V CDR1 and CDR2: LNHDA, SQIVND (reference sequence). Trimming left V 3 bases short and J 4 bases short, with 13 bases between. The CDR3 is 14 residues long. CDR3 DNA: TGTGCCAGTAGTATCTCAGTGCAGAGATACGAGCAGTACTTC. Residues: CASSISVQRYEQYF.

The J gene is TRBJ2-5, the V gene TRBV7-7; 11 nucleotides line up with TRBD1. The CDR3 loop spans 14 amino acids. V dropped 5 bases and J dropped 4; count of bases not matched to a gene: 3. The germline V gene has CDR1 SSHAT and CDR2 FNYEAQ (reference sequence). CDR3: CASSRTGGLETQYF. For the CDR3, the DNA is TGTGCCAGCAGCCGGACAGGGGGCCTAGAGACCCAGTACTTC. The whole variable domain, remainder taken from reference TRBV7-7 and TRBJ2-5, is GAGVSQSPRYKVTKRGQDVTLRCDPISSHATLYWYQQALGQGPEFLTYFNYEAQPDKSGLPSDRFSAERPEGSISTLTIQRTEQRDSAMYRCASSRTGGLETQYFGPGTRLLVL.

This clone has only one observation. CDR3 DNA: TGTGCCAGCAGTTACACCTTACACTACACCGGGGAGCTGTTTTTT. Its translation: CASSYTLHYTGELFF. V and J are TRBV6-5 and TRBJ2-2; D is unresolved. Trimming removed 2 bases at V and 3 bases at J, with 10 bases between. The CDR3 is 15 amino acids. Germline CDR1 is MNHEY and CDR2 is SVGAGI.

The chain uses TRBV7-3 and TRBJ2-5; 10 nucleotides align to TRBD2. This CDR3 is 13 amino acids long. V shed 5 bases and J 5 bases; nucleotides not matched to a gene: 2. Germline CDR1 reads SGHTA; CDR2 reads FQGTGA. Here the CDR3 DNA reads TGTGCCAGCAGCCGGACTAGCGGTGAGACCCAGTACTTC. Encoded protein: CASSRTSGETQYF.

The chain has TRBV3-1 (or the pseudogene TRBV3-2) and TRBJ1-1; 7 positions match TRBD1. The CDR3 spans 16 residues. Germline values: CDR1 LGHDT, CDR2 YNNKEL (reference sequence). V lost 6 bases to trimming and J lost 0 bases; unmatched junction nucleotides: 10. The CDR3 nucleotides are TGTGCCAGCAGTCAACGAGGGGGCGACTTGAACACTGAAGCTTTCTTT. Translation gives CASSQRGGDLNTEAFF.

In DNA, the CDR3 is TGTGCCAGCACCGTGAATCCGGGGGAAGAGACCCAGTACTTC. This codes for CASTVNPGEETQYF. V is TRBV7-9 and J is TRBJ2-5; tentative D call: TRBD2 (6 bases). Germline assignment: CDR1 SEHNR and CDR2 FQNEAQ (reference sequence). The CDR3 length is 14 residues. Trimming stripped 7 bases from V and 3 bases from J, with 15 bases between. The complete variable domain, with remaining parts taken from reference TRBV7-9 and TRBJ2-5, reads DTGVSQNPRHKITKRGQNVTFRCDPISEHNRLYWYRQTLGQGPEFLTYFQNEAQLEKSRLLSDRFSAERPKGSFSTLEIQRTEQGDSAMYLCASTVNPGEETQYFGPGTRLLVL.

The V call is TRBV3-1 (or the pseudogene TRBV3-2), the J call TRBJ2-5; TRBD2 is a possible D gene (6 bases). Germline V lookup: CDR1 LGHDT, CDR2 YNNKEL (reference sequence). CDR3 length: 18 amino acids. V gave up 1 base and J gave up 5 bases, with 23 bases separating them. The CDR3 region is CASSQAGGGSGRGETQYF. The CDR3 DNA sequence: TGTGCCAGCAGCCAAGCTGGCGGCGGCTCGGGGCGGGGTGAGACCCAGTACTTC.

The chain links TRBV7-9 to TRBJ2-5; the D gene is possibly TRBD2 (5 bases). CDR3 length equals 13 residues. V was trimmed by 6 bases and J by 1 base, leaving 9 bases between them. The germline gives CDR1 SEHNR, CDR2 FQNEAQ (reference sequence). In DNA, the CDR3 is TGTGCCAGCAGAATAGCGCGCCAAGAGACCCAGTACTTC. This gives the protein CASRIARQETQYF.

J is TRBJ1-5 and V is TRBV30; TRBD1 might be the D (6 bases). Germline V gene data show CDR1 as GTSNPN and CDR2 as SVGIG (reference sequence). V was cut by 1 base and J by 7 bases, with 17 bases left in between. This CDR3 is built from 15 residues. The CDR3 loop reads CAWSAQGRGAQPQHF. The CDR3 DNA reads TGTGCCTGGAGTGCTCAGGGTCGGGGGGCCCAGCCCCAGCATTTT.

The rearrangement uses TRBV5-1 and TRBJ2-2; D uncertain. Trimming pared 2 bases from V and 2 bases from J, leaving 10 bases between. The germline CDR1 and CDR2 sequences are SGHRS and YFSETQ. The CDR3 contains 15 residues. In DNA, the CDR3 is TGCGCCAGCAGCTTTAGCCCCGCCAACACCGGGGAGCTGTTTTTT. Its translation: CASSFSPANTGELFF.

The rearrangement joins TRBV27 to TRBJ2-1, with D possibly TRBD2 on 5 matching bases. Germline V lookup: CDR1 MNHEY, CDR2 SMNVEV (reference sequence). This CDR3 has 13 residues. Trimming left V 2 bases short and J 10 bases short, with 12 bases between. The CDR3 protein is CASSLGLPGEQFF. The CDR3 region has the DNA TGTGCCAGCAGTTTAGGACTCCCGGGGGAGCAGTTCTTC.

The V and J genes are TRBV7-3 and TRBJ2-3; D perhaps matches TRBD2 (5 bases). CDR1 is SGHTA and CDR2 is FQGTGA in the germline V gene. CDR3 size: 18 residues. Trimming removed 8 bases from V and 8 bases from J, with 32 bases in between. In DNA form, the CDR3 reads TGTGCCAGCTCCCCCCATACGCCCGGGTTTGGGAGCGTGGGTACGCAGTATTTT. This encodes CASSPHTPGFGSVGTQYF.

The chain is built from TRBV18 and TRBJ1-1; D unresolved. This CDR3 comprises 14 residues. Germline V CDR1 and CDR2: KGHSH, LQKENI. The V end was cut by 3 bases, the J end by 1 base, with 9 bases between. The CDR3 bases are TGTGCCAGCTCACCCAATGGGGAGAACACTGAAGCTTTCTTT. Encoded protein: CASSPNGENTEAFF.

The chain carries TRBV6-5 and TRBJ2-7, with TRBD2 as a possible D gene (6 bases). Germline CDR1 MNHEY, CDR2 SVGAGI. V lost 7 bases, J lost 2 bases, and 18 bases lay in between. The CDR3 runs to 15 residues. The CDR3 sequence is CASKKAIAEAYEQYF. In DNA form, the CDR3 reads TGTGCCAGCAAAAAAGCGATAGCGGAAGCCTACGAGCAGTACTTC.

The chain carries TRBV5-1 and TRBJ2-3; 8 positions agree with TRBD2. The V segment lost 5 bases and the J segment 4 bases; nucleotides outside the gene matches: 9. The CDR3 loop spans 15 amino acids. Germline CDR1 and CDR2: SGHRS and YFSETQ. The CDR3 DNA follows: TGCGCCAGCAGTACCAGGACTAGCCAAGCAGATACGCAGTATTTT. It translates to CASSTRTSQADTQYF.

The chain has TRBV19 and TRBJ2-2; D uncertain. Trimming left V 3 bases short and J 4 bases short, with 9 bases between. The CDR3 is made up of 14 amino acids. Germline CDR1 is LNHDA and CDR2 is SQIVND (reference sequence). CDR3 in amino acids: CASSMGRVTGELFF. The DNA for the CDR3 is TGTGCCAGTAGTATGGGTCGGGTCACCGGGGAGCTGTTTTTT.

This rearrangement joins TRBV11-2 to TRBJ2-3; D is uncertain. The CDR3 is 13 amino acids. Trimming took off 5 bases at V and 8 bases at J, with 14 bases between the two ends. Germline lookup yields CDR1 SGHAT and CDR2 FQNNGV. CDR3 bases: TGTGCCAGCAGCCCCGGCGGACCCCGTACGCAGTATTTT. It yields the protein CASSPGGPRTQYF.

The chain combines TRBV18 with TRBJ1-4, with 8 bases lining up with TRBD1. In germline, CDR1 is KGHSH, CDR2 LQKENI. The CDR3 loop spans 15 amino acids. V shed 2 bases, J shed 7 bases, and the junction held 6 bases outside the gene matches. The CDR3 here is CASSPKTRGLEKLFF. As DNA, the CDR3 is TGTGCCAGCTCACCAAAAACCAGGGGGCTTGAAAAACTGTTTTTT.